This section outlines one T cell receptor beta chain sequence together with its context. This sample is part of a study of blood T cell repertoires in COVID-19. Looking at the study overall: Samples came from the United States, Italy and Spain, spanning acute and convalescent COVID-19. PBMCs, B-cell-depleted T cells, or T cells were the source of the cDNA or gDNA that made up the material.

Participants were aged about 18 to 100 years, lived in 20 to 25 US areas, and enrolled virtually. Generated by immunoSEQ multiplex PCR, the TCRdb table keeps only in-frame clones and is missing some. This repertoire shows more than 400,000 clones, roughly 91% found once; its top ten account for about 0.6%. The CDR3 contains 14 residues. The receptor was isolated from a man aged 18 to 29 who had recovered from COVID-19. Sequenced sample: PBMCs or T cells enriched from blood (not recorded which). This rearrangement joins TRBV12-1 to TRBJ2-7; TRBD1, the table's D call, was not compared with the DNA. TRBV12-1 is recorded as a pseudogene. In nucleotides, the CDR3 is TGTGCCAGCAGCTTCAGGGGAACCGGCTACGAGCAGTACTTC. Protein product: CASSFRGTGYEQYF.